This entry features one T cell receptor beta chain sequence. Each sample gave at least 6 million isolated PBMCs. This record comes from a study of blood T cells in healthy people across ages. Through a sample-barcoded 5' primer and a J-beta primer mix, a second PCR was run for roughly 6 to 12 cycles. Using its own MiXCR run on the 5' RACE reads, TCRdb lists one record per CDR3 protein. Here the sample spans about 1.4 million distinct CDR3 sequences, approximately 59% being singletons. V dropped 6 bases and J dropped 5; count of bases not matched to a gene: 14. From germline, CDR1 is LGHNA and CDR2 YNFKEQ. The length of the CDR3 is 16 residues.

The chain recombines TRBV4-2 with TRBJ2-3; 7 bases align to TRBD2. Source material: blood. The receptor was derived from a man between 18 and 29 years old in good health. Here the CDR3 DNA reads TGTGCCAGCAGACTCGTCGGGGGGAGATATGGAGATACGCAGTATTTT. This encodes CASRLVGGRYGDTQYF.